Below are 25 T cell receptor beta chains sequenced from a single sample in a study of blood T cells in healthy people across ages. A sample-barcoded 5' primer and a J-beta primer mix were used in a second PCR of about 7 to 11 cycles. Via MiXCR, TCRdb re-called the 5' RACE reads, giving one row per CDR3 protein. The repertoire holds over a million distinct CDR3 sequences, with 35% to 45% as singletons. Sequencing used blood. The receptors were gathered from a young woman in good health.

The chain joins TRBV28 to TRBJ2-3, with TRBD2 matching over 7 bases. The CDR3 has 17 residues. From germline, CDR1 is MDHEN and CDR2 SYDVKM. V was clipped by 7 bases and J by 2 bases; unmatched bases: 15. The CDR3 DNA reads TGTGCCAGCAACCCCCCCTTCGGGCTAGCGGACACAGATACGCAGTATTTT. Its protein is CASNPPFGLADTDTQYF.

This clonotype was seen a handful of times. The chain couples TRBV27 to TRBJ2-4, with TRBD2 identical over 9 bases. Germline loops: CDR1 MNHEY, CDR2 SMNVEV (reference sequence). The CDR3 sequence is 21 residues long. The V segment lost 4 bases and the J segment 1 base; nucleotides outside the gene matches: 20. CDR3 sequence (DNA): TGTGCCAGCAGTTCTTACCGGACTAGCGCCATCCCGGGGAGCGCCAAAAACATTCAGTACTTC. This codes for CASSSYRTSAIPGSAKNIQYF.

The V call is TRBV29-1, the J call TRBJ2-7; 8 nucleotides match TRBD1. The CDR3 has 13 residues. The V and J ends lost 4 bases and 2 bases, in that order; junction bases with no gene match: 4. Germline V gene data show CDR1 as SQVTM and CDR2 as ANQGSEA. The CDR3 sequence is CSVAGQATYEQYF. The CDR3, as DNA: TGCAGCGTTGCGGGACAGGCAACCTACGAGCAGTACTTC.

The chain recombines TRBV29-1 with TRBJ1-3, with unresolved D. CDR1 SQVTM and CDR2 ANQGSEA come from the germline V gene. The CDR3 covers 13 residues. Trimming shortened V by 4 bases and J by 0 bases, and 7 bases separated the two germline ends. CDR3 amino acids: CSVAEYSGNTIYF. The CDR3 DNA sequence: TGCAGCGTTGCGGAATACTCTGGAAACACCATATATTTT.

The rearrangement joins TRBV20-1 to TRBJ2-1; TRBD2 matches 8 bases. Germline V gene lookup returns CDR1 DFQATT and CDR2 SNEGSKA (reference sequence). CDR3 length: 15 amino acids. The V gene end was trimmed by 0 bases and the J gene end by 6 bases; junction bases not matched to a gene: 7. The CDR3 loop reads CSARDRRGVGNEQFF. CDR3 nucleotides: TGCAGTGCTAGAGATCGGCGGGGGGTGGGCAATGAGCAGTTCTTC.

This clonotype was detected only a few times. V gene TRBV7-9 combines with J gene TRBJ2-7; D not certain. The DNA end favors TRBJ2-5, so the J call may be wrong. The CDR3 is 16 residues long. In germline, CDR1 is SEHNR, CDR2 FQNEAQ (reference sequence). The CDR3 DNA follows: TGTGCCAGCAGCTTAGCGCGATTGTCGGGTATGGAGACCCAGTACTTC. Translation: CASSLARLSGMETQYF.

Remarks on this clonotype: Sequence at one end of the junction differs from germline and may be a read error. This sequence joins TRBV19 and TRBJ2-1, with D perhaps TRBD1 (5 bases). Germline V lookup: CDR1 LNHDA, CDR2 SQIVND (reference sequence). The CDR3 loop spans 14 amino acids. The CDR3 spells CASSIVLSDNERFF. DNA for the CDR3: TGTGCCAGTAGTATAGTGCTTTCGGACAATGAGCGGTTCTTC.

This chain links TRBV28 with TRBJ2-1, with a tentative D call TRBD1 (5 bases). Looked up from germline, CDR1 is MDHEN and CDR2 is SYDVKM. V gave up 5 bases and J gave up 2 bases, with 16 bases separating them. This CDR3 is 16 amino acids long. The CDR3 DNA follows: TGTGCCAGCAGTGTATCCGGTGGACACACCTACAATGAGCAGTTCTTC. Its protein is CASSVSGGHTYNEQFF.

The chain couples TRBV9 to TRBJ2-3; 12 nucleotides line up with TRBD2. After removal of 3 bases from V and 4 bases from J, the junction contained 6 bases not matched to a gene. The length of the CDR3 is 16 residues. Per germline, CDR1 SGDLS and CDR2 YYNGEE. The CDR3 DNA is TGTGCCAGCAGCGAAACTAGCGGGGGGTTCGCAGATACGCAGTATTTT. Amino acid sequence: CASSETSGGFADTQYF.

About this clonotype itself: A much bigger clone sits one base away, suggesting this may be a read error. The chain couples TRBV7-3 to TRBJ2-1; D is undetermined. Germline CDR1 SGHTA, CDR2 FQGTGA. Trimming pared 3 bases from V and 5 bases from J, leaving 8 bases between. This CDR3 spans 13 amino acids. The CDR3 DNA reads as TGTGCCAGCAGCTTCGGCTGGGACAATGAGCAGTTCTTC. Its translation is CASSFGWDNEQFF.

This clonotype was counted between two and nine times. J is TRBJ1-5 and V is TRBV21-1. TRBV21-1 counts as a pseudogene. The CDR3 loop spans 19 amino acids. The CDR3 sequence: CASSKLELGEGEAGQPQHF. DNA of the CDR3: TGTGCCAGCAGCAAACTAGAGTTAGGGGAGGGGGAAGCCGGTCAGCCCCAGCATTTT.

CDR3 sequence: CSAGLAGAPDTQYF. CDR3 coding DNA: TGCAGTGCTGGTTTAGCGGGAGCGCCCGATACGCAGTATTTT. The J gene is TRBJ2-3, the V gene TRBV20-1; 9 bases map to TRBD2. V gave up 5 bases and J gave up 6 bases; unmatched junction bases: 9. The CDR3 contains 14 residues. The germline gives CDR1 DFQATT, CDR2 SNEGSKA (reference sequence).

V usage is TRBV5-1 and J usage is TRBJ2-1; D is uncertain. The germline V gene encodes CDR1 SGHRS and CDR2 YFSETQ. V dropped 4 bases and J dropped 6 bases, with 11 bases sitting between them. The CDR3 covers 13 residues. CDR3 sequence reads: CASSPGSSNEQFF. In nucleotides, the CDR3 is TGCGCCAGCAGCCCCGGGTCCAGCAATGAGCAGTTCTTC.

This clonotype occurred a few times. The chain has TRBV4-1 and TRBJ2-3, with TRBD2 matching 9 bases. The germline CDR1 and CDR2 sequences are MGHRA and YSYEKL. The V and J ends lost 0 bases and 5 bases, in that order; junction bases with no gene match: 12. The CDR3 is 18 amino acids. CDR3 sequence: CASSQDQIAGGREDTQYF. The DNA for the CDR3 is TGCGCCAGCAGCCAAGATCAAATTGCGGGGGGGCGTGAAGATACGCAGTATTTT.

The rearrangement joins TRBV7-9 to TRBJ1-1, with D hard to call. Germline assignment: CDR1 SEHNR and CDR2 FQNEAQ (reference sequence). V lost 5 bases to trimming and J lost 5 bases, with 18 bases between them. This CDR3 is built from 15 residues. CDR3 in amino acids: CASSNVGSPRTEAFF. The CDR3 DNA is TGTGCCAGCAGCAATGTCGGTTCCCCACGGACTGAAGCTTTCTTT.

The gene calls are TRBV28 and TRBJ2-7; TRBD1 matches at 10 bases. The DNA end is a closer match to TRBJ2-5, so the J assignment may be wrong. This CDR3 spans 14 amino acids. CDR1 MDHEN and CDR2 SYDVKM come from the germline V gene. The CDR3, as DNA: TGTGCCACCACGACAGGGGGCATTCTTGAGACCCAGTACTTC. Encoded protein: CATTTGGILETQYF.

This clonotype was detected only a few times. The J gene is TRBJ2-1, the V gene TRBV20-1; the D gene is possibly TRBD1 (6 bases). Trimming took off 0 bases at V and 3 bases at J, with 15 bases between the two ends. From germline, CDR1 is DFQATT and CDR2 SNEGSKA (reference sequence). The CDR3 has 16 amino acids. The CDR3 DNA sequence: TGCAGTGCTAGAGATCGGGGACACCTTAACTACAATGAGCAGTTCTTC. This encodes CSARDRGHLNYNEQFF.

The chain joins TRBV24-1 to TRBJ2-6; no clear D gene. The CDR3 spans 14 residues. The germline V and J ends were trimmed by 3 bases and 4 bases, with 6 bases remaining between them. In germline, CDR1 is KGHDR, CDR2 SFDVKD. CDR3 sequence: CATSDGRGANVLTF. CDR3 sequence (DNA): TGTGCCACCAGTGATGGAAGAGGGGCCAACGTCCTGACTTTC.

The chain recombines TRBV6-5 with TRBJ2-7; 9 bases fit TRBD2. The CDR3 sequence is 15 residues long. V was pared by 5 bases and J by 1 base, with 6 bases of the junction left unmatched. The V gene's germline CDR1 is MNHEY and CDR2 SVGAGI. The CDR3 sequence is CASSPIAGESYEQYF. The DNA for the CDR3 is TGTGCCAGCAGTCCGATAGCGGGAGAGTCCTACGAGCAGTACTTC.

The sample holds a few counts of this clonotype. The V gene is TRBV12-3 or TRBV12-4, the J gene TRBJ2-6; D is unresolved. Trimming pared 3 bases from V and 0 bases from J, leaving 15 bases between. The CDR3 runs to 18 residues. CDR3 protein: CASSFGHGGSSGANVLTF. The CDR3 nucleotides read TGTGCCAGCAGTTTCGGTCACGGCGGAAGCTCTGGGGCCAACGTCCTGACTTTC.

This rearrangement joins TRBV7-2 to TRBJ2-5; 7 positions agree with TRBD2. Germline loops: CDR1 SGHTA, CDR2 FQGNSA. The CDR3 spans 14 residues. The trim removed 5 bases at V and 5 bases at J, leaving 8 bases unmatched. The CDR3 coding sequence is TGTGCCAGCAGCCCTAAAGCGGGGAGGGAGACCCAGTACTTC. Protein: CASSPKAGRETQYF.

The chain joins TRBV5-1 to TRBJ2-1; the D is unclear. In germline, CDR1 is SGHRS, CDR2 YFSETQ. CDR3 length: 13 residues. Trimming took off 4 bases at V and 10 bases at J, with 15 bases between the two ends. The CDR3 coding sequence is TGCGCCAGCAGCGTGTTTGACTCCTACGAGCAGTTCTTC. This encodes CASSVFDSYEQFF.

This sequence joins TRBV7-2 and TRBJ1-2, with D unclear. V dropped 6 bases and J dropped 6 bases, with 20 bases sitting between them. The length of the CDR3 is 15 residues. Germline-derived CDR1 and CDR2 are SGHTA and FQGNSA. CDR3 DNA: TGTGCCAGCAGTCTAGCCAAGAACCCGCTTAATGGCTACACCTTC. Translated: CASSLAKNPLNGYTF.

CDR3 region: CASFSVSYEQYF. CDR3 coding DNA: TGTGCCAGCTTTAGCGTCTCCTACGAGCAGTACTTC. The V call is TRBV27, the J call TRBJ2-7, with a possible D match to TRBD2 (5 bases). Trimming pared 8 bases from V and 0 bases from J, leaving 8 bases between. The CDR3 contains 12 residues. Germline CDR1 MNHEY, CDR2 SMNVEV (reference sequence).

This clonotype showed up just a few times. The chain has TRBV12-3 or TRBV12-4 and TRBJ1-5, with D tentatively TRBD1 (5 bases). Trimming shortened V by 5 bases and J by 7 bases, and 15 bases separated the two germline ends. This CDR3 is built from 14 residues. The CDR3 spells CASSPQGEGQPQHF. In DNA, the CDR3 is TGTGCCAGCAGTCCCCAAGGGGAGGGCCAGCCCCAGCATTTT.